The rows below give T cell receptor beta chains drawn from one sample of a study of breast tumors, draining lymph nodes, adjacent tissues. Via MiXCR, TCRdb re-called the multiplex PCR reads, giving one row per CDR3 protein. The table includes more than 80,000 distinct CDR3 sequences, about 31% detected once. Sequences were obtained from axillary lymph node tissue. The receptors stem from a female donor with breast cancer. Some clones in this sample may be carry-over from other donors' samples. The CDR3 runs from the conserved cysteine through the conserved F or W. Each record gives: V gene, J gene, CDR3 protein.

>TRBV6-5|TRBJ2-1
CASSYSGLAGNNEQFF
>TRBV19|TRBJ1-2
CASRVAGGFTRDYGYTF
>TRBV29-1|TRBJ2-4
CSVELAGAKNIQYF
>TRBV7-2|TRBJ1-2
CASTRTGPLYGYTF
>TRBV6-2/TRBV6-3|TRBJ2-4
CASSYSIGIENIQYF
>TRBV6-6|TRBJ2-2
CASSHEGTGELFF
>TRBV28|TRBJ1-2
CASSLGGQNANYGYTF
>TRBV7-9|TRBJ2-2
CASSSTGTGTRELFF
>TRBV9|TRBJ1-4
CASSRGGRGAFRTNEKLFF
>TRBV29-1|TRBJ2-7
CSVEGREGEQYF
>TRBV20-1|TRBJ1-1
CSARQHHMNTEAFF
>TRBV7-2|TRBJ2-1
CASSLALQGPSSYNEQFF
>TRBV4-1|TRBJ1-4
CASSRDSPATNEKLFF
>TRBV29-1|TRBJ2-3
CSVSEGFTDTQYF
>TRBV11-3|TRBJ2-3
CASSTQTDTQYF
>TRBV11-2|TRBJ2-5
CASTRASGTEQETQYF
>TRBV6-4|TRBJ1-2
CASRYDGYTF
>TRBV7-8|TRBJ1-2
CASRQTGDYGYTF
>TRBV3-2|TRBJ1-3
CANSPSLRGYSENTIYF
>TRBV20-1|TRBJ2-1
CSARVPSGRAHEQFF
>TRBV15|TRBJ1-5
CATSNRGSNQPQHF
>TRBV9|TRBJ2-5
CASSGLQETQYF
>TRBV9|TRBJ2-3
CASSVAGDTQYF
>TRBV4-1|TRBJ1-2
CASSQAGPYGYTF
>TRBV4-3|TRBJ2-3
CASSQEITTDTQYF
>TRBV6-5|TRBJ1-2
CASRPNSRYNYGYTF
>TRBV20-1|TRBJ2-7
CSAKSGTSTSEQYF
>TRBV16|TRBJ1-1
CASSQSGRGSTEAFF
>TRBV20-1|TRBJ2-1
CSAIWDRGNENEQFF
>TRBV30|TRBJ2-7
CAWFPGLADSYEQYF
>TRBV6-4|TRBJ2-5
CASSELAGHQETQYF
>TRBV29-1|TRBJ2-3
CSSGQGTDTQYF
>TRBV12-3/TRBV12-4|TRBJ2-5
CASRPRDGTETQYF
>TRBV7-3|TRBJ2-1
CASSLNGGAYNEQFF
>TRBV2|TRBJ2-7
CASSRTYEQYF
>TRBV5-8|TRBJ2-5
CASDSPGLAGAETQYF
>TRBV11-2|TRBJ2-5
CASSPMGAAIETQHF
>TRBV3-1|TRBJ1-2
CASSQGTGHGYTF
>TRBV6-5|TRBJ2-7
CASRSGTSGSTYSYEQYF
>TRBV28|TRBJ1-2
CASSSSGRGNGYIF